The text below deals with one T cell receptor beta chain. Its antigen is still unknown. Sequencing used immunoSEQ multiplex PCR; TCRdb keeps in-frame clones, though not all of them. The table has more than 25,000 clones, approximately 88% seen once; the top ten hold roughly a quarter. The germline gives CDR1 SQVTM, CDR2 ANQGSEA. Trimming removed 4 bases from V and 3 bases from J, with 6 bases in between. This CDR3 is built from 12 residues. The data stem from a study of OX40 agonist ivuxolimab in advanced cancers. About the research overall: The dose of intravenous ivuxolimab that patients received every 2 weeks ranged from 0.01 to 10 mg/kg.

Whole-study findings and limits: CD8+ T cells showed, on average, more clonal expansion than CD4+ cells. Researchers did not establish what antigens the expanded peripheral T cells target.

This TCR came from an adult with an advanced solid tumor such as melanoma, head and neck, liver or kidney cancer. The J gene is TRBJ1-4, the V gene TRBV29-1; D gene ambiguous. The sample in question was CD4+ or CD8+ T cells sorted from blood, obtained in a trial of the OX40 agonist ivuxolimab. The CDR3 DNA reads as TGCAGCGTTGTCGGGCCTAATGAAAAACTGTTTTTT. Amino acid sequence: CSVVGPNEKLFF.